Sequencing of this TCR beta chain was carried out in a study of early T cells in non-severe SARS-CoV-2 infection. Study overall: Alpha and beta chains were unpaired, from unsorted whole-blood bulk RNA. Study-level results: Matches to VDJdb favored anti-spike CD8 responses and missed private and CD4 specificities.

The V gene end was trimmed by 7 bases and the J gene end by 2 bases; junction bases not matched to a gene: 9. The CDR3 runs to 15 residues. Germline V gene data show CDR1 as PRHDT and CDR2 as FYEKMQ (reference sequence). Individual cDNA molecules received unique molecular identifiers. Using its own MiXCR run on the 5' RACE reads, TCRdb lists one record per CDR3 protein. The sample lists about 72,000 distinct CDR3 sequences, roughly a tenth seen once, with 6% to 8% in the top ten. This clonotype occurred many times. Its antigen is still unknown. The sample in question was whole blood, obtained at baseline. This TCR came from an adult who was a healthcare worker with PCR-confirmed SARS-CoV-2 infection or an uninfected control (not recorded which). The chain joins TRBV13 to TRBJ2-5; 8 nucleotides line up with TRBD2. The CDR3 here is CASTLVRGGQETQYF. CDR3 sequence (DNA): TGTGCCAGCACCCTTGTTCGGGGGGGGCAAGAGACCCAGTACTTC.